These T cell receptor beta chains were read from a single sample in a study of identical twins. TCRdb processed the 5' RACE reads anew with MiXCR; each CDR3 protein has one entry. The sample comprises 500,000 or so distinct CDR3 sequences, roughly a fifth of which are singletons, and about 0.93% rests with the top ten. This sample also appeared in a second study, on T cells expressing NK-cell markers.

Input material: CD4+ T cells sorted from blood. The receptors were sampled from a woman between 18 and 29 years old in good health. Both conserved end residues are trimmed from each CDR3.

V: TRBV30
CDR3: AWEDRGRFQPQH

V: TRBV15
CDR3: ATSRGQGLAGNTDTQY

V: TRBV12-3/TRBV12-4
CDR3: ASSLNRGAQY

V: TRBV2
CDR3: ARQDYQETQY

V: TRBV7-2
CDR3: ASSLEGAYNEQF

V: TRBV7-2
CDR3: ASSPSPRPGEQF

V: TRBV14
CDR3: ASSHGLHRHTDTQY

V: TRBV29-1
CDR3: SVQRNTEAF

V: TRBV25-1
CDR3: ASSDPTGYQETQY

V: TRBV3-1
CDR3: ASSQDAYNEQF

V: TRBV6-1
CDR3: ASRVSGGFTGELF

V: TRBV19
CDR3: ASSIGALAGTQY

V: TRBV4-3
CDR3: ASSQDWQGATGYT

V: TRBV29-1
CDR3: SVEAGGVNTEAF

V: TRBV6-1
CDR3: ASTLASGGGETQY

V: TRBV5-1
CDR3: ASSLTGNEKLF

V: TRBV6-2/TRBV6-3
CDR3: ASTPVGAGQPQH

V: TRBV25-1
CDR3: ASSTWGSYGYT

V: TRBV5-1
CDR3: ASSLDSIMNTEAF

V: TRBV27
CDR3: ASSLRPTSGETQY

V: TRBV6-5
CDR3: ASSYSIRGGKAF

V: TRBV25-1
CDR3: ASRTTQGNTEAF

V: TRBV5-1
CDR3: ASSSHDRLAGEQF

V: TRBV5-1
CDR3: ASSKGQGPNYGYT

V: TRBV12-3/TRBV12-4
CDR3: ASSLRRHNSPLH

V: TRBV5-1
CDR3: ASSLAPSFQETQY

V: TRBV2
CDR3: ASRTDSLDNSPLH

V: TRBV7-2
CDR3: ASSLNVATDTQY

V: TRBV5-1
CDR3: ASSPTQGSNEKLF

V: TRBV20-1
CDR3: SARIDRGQPQH

V: TRBV9
CDR3: ASSPPGTSGSGEQF

V: TRBV29-1
CDR3: SVDRGMNTEAF

V: TRBV20-1
CDR3: SAGRGADSNQPQH

V: TRBV12-3/TRBV12-4
CDR3: ASSRGYIRNTQY

V: TRBV20-1
CDR3: STLSRGSTDTQY

V: TRBV7-2
CDR3: ASSFREVGSPLH

V: TRBV27
CDR3: ASSLSAGGGRGGSPLH

V: TRBV15
CDR3: ATGRVDTDTQY

V: TRBV20-1
CDR3: SASRDGLRY

V: TRBV6-5
CDR3: ASSYSLGAGGYT

V: TRBV6-5
CDR3: ASSWSQNTEAF

V: TRBV7-9
CDR3: ASSLQTSGRYEQY

V: TRBV12-3/TRBV12-4
CDR3: ASSSLQGWGETQY

V: TRBV18
CDR3: ASSPTTSGHGYT